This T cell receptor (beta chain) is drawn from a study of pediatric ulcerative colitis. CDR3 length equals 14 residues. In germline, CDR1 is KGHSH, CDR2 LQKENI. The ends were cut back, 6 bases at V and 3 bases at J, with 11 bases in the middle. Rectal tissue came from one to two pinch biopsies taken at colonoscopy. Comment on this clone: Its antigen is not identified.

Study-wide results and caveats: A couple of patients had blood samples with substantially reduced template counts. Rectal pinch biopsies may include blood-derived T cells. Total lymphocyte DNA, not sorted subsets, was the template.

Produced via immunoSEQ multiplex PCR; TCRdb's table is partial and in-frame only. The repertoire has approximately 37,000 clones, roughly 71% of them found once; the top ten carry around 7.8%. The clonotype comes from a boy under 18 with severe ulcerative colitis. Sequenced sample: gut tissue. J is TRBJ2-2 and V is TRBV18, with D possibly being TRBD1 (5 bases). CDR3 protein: CASSSGMDTGELFF. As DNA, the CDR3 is TGTGCCAGCTCGTCAGGGATGGACACCGGGGAGCTGTTTTTT.